This entry lists 5 T cell receptor beta chains sequenced from one sample in a study of shared clonotypes between healthy human individuals (dated by TCRdb to the early 2020s). Libraries were made using the immunoSEQ multiplex PCR assay. TCRdb took over this immuneACCESS table, retaining in-frame rearrangements with V and J assigned. Such tables are incomplete; in checked studies, under half of the missing clones stem from an unresolved V gene, and the remainder is unexplained. The sample table holds around 2.1 million clones, of which 90% to 97% were seen once. The ten largest clones take up 0.1% to 0.15% of the sample. The sequenced material came from naive CD4+ T cells sorted from blood. Read against the paper, the sample's cell subset or site label means: CD45RA+ positively selected. Receptor source: a young man in good health.

The chain recombines TRBV11-1 with TRBJ2-7; perhaps TRBD2 as D (6 bases). The CDR3 consists of 12 residues. The germline CDR1 and CDR2 sequences are SGHAT and FQDESV (reference sequence). Trimming took off 4 bases at V and 7 bases at J, with 11 bases between the two ends. The CDR3 loop is CASSSRREEQYF. The CDR3 DNA is TGTGCCAGCAGCTCCCGGAGGGAGGAGCAGTACTTC.

This clone was detected a few times. The V and J genes are TRBV30 and TRBJ2-1; 8 bases fit TRBD1. The CDR3 is made up of 14 amino acids. In germline, CDR1 is GTSNPN, CDR2 SVGIG (reference sequence). CDR3 sequence (DNA): TGTGCTTTGGAGTCGGGGGCAGGGGGCGGAGAGCAGTTCTTC. Its protein product is CALESGAGGGEQFF.

V usage is TRBV28 and J usage is TRBJ2-1; TRBD1 agrees at 7 bases. The CDR3 loop spans 14 amino acids. The V and J ends lost 6 bases and 8 bases, in that order; junction bases with no gene match: 10. Per germline, CDR1 MDHEN and CDR2 SYDVKM. CDR3 bases: TGTGCCAGCAGCTCATCGACAGGGTACGATGAGCAGTTCTTC. This sequence encodes CASSSSTGYDEQFF.

V gene TRBV4-1 combines with J gene TRBJ1-5, with D uncertain. The CDR3 is made up of 13 amino acids. Trimming cost V 3 bases and J 6 bases, with 9 bases left between them. Germline V gives CDR1 MGHRA, CDR2 YSYEKL. This chain's CDR3 is CASSQGWSQPQHF. Written as DNA, the CDR3 is TGCGCCAGCAGCCAGGGATGGTCTCAGCCCCAGCATTTT.

This chain's CDR3 is CASSHRINYGYTF. CDR3 nucleotides: TGCGCCAGCAGCCACAGGATTAACTATGGCTACACCTTC. The chain joins TRBV4-1 to TRBJ1-2; D remains unclear. V was pared by 3 bases and J by 1 base, with 6 bases between. The CDR3 is 13 residues long. The germline CDR1 and CDR2 sequences are MGHRA and YSYEKL.